The 5 T cell receptor beta chains reported below all come from one sample, sequenced in a study of PD-1 blockade in classical Hodgkin lymphoma. Here immunoSEQ multiplex PCR was the method, and the copy in TCRdb shows in-frame clones only, minus some. This sample carries roughly 61,000 clones, approximately 90% of them seen once, and the ten largest clones take less than 11%. Every patient relapsed after autologous stem cell transplantation, and brentuximab vedotin exposure varied. The material sequenced was peripheral blood mononuclear cells (PBMCs), taken before the second cycle of nivolumab. The source of these receptors is a human donor with classical Hodgkin lymphoma.

The chain recombines TRBV19 with TRBJ1-1, with D possibly being TRBD1 (6 bases). Trimming left V 5 bases short and J 6 bases short, with 22 bases between. The CDR3 extends over 16 amino acids. CDR1 is LNHDA and CDR2 is SQIVND in the germline V gene (reference sequence). The DNA of the CDR3 is TGTGCCAGTAGTCCAGGGAGGGGGGGGCTTACCCCTGAAGCTTTCTTT. This translates into CASSPGRGGLTPEAFF.

The chain is built from TRBV7-9 and TRBJ1-1; tentative D call: TRBD1 (6 bases). The CDR3 length is 14 residues. Per germline, CDR1 SEHNR and CDR2 FQNEAQ (reference sequence). V was cut by 1 base and J by 5 bases, with 11 bases left in between. This chain's CDR3 is CASSLGKGGTEAFF. In nucleotides, the CDR3 is TGTGCCAGCAGCTTAGGGAAGGGGGGAACTGAAGCTTTCTTT. Full variable domain (outside the CDR3, taken from reference TRBV7-9 and TRBJ1-1): DTGVSQNPRHKITKRGQNVTFRCDPISEHNRLYWYRQTLGQGPEFLTYFQNEAQLEKSRLLSDRFSAERPKGSFSTLEIQRTEQGDSAMYLCASSLGKGGTEAFFGQGTRLTVV.

The chain uses TRBV12-5 and TRBJ1-3, with TRBD1 matching 9 bases. Germline trimming cut 6 bases from V and 0 bases from J; bases unmatched to any gene: 3. Germline V CDR1 and CDR2: LGHNT, FRNRAP. This CDR3 is built from 15 residues. The CDR3 bases are TGTGCTAGTGGGCCGGGACAGGGCTCTGGAAACACCATATATTTT. It specifies CASGPGQGSGNTIYF.

V and J are TRBV5-6 and TRBJ2-1, with 10 nucleotides matching TRBD2. Germline CDR1 is SGHDT and CDR2 is YYEEEE. V lost 5 bases to trimming and J lost 10 bases; unmatched junction nucleotides: 9. The CDR3 sequence is 14 residues long. CDR3 DNA: TGTGCCAGCAGTTTCCTAGCGGGAGTCCACGAGCAGTTCTTC. Residues: CASSFLAGVHEQFF.

This chain connects TRBV6-1 to TRBJ2-5; D perhaps matches TRBD2 (5 bases). CDR1 is MNHNS and CDR2 is SASEGT in the germline V gene. The CDR3 contains 13 residues. V lost 6 bases and J lost 0, with 8 bases in between. This CDR3 reads CASSPGYQETQYF. DNA of the CDR3: TGTGCCAGCAGCCCGGGGTACCAAGAGACCCAGTACTTC.